This T cell receptor beta chain was sequenced in a study of cytomegalovirus exposure and HLA in healthy donors (dated by TCRdb to between 2016 and 2019). For the study in its entirety: An earlier analysis of more than 550 of the donors reported 250 to 300 Gb of sequence data and 95 million to 140 million unique TCR beta sequences obtained from around 190 million T cells. Several DR-DQ haplotypes were treated as single units for association and clustering because of strong linkage in the cohort. A later genetic analysis used genome-wide SNP genotypes for about 65% of the 666 donors, treating that subset as a discovery cohort. Using immunosequencing, the study profiled T cell repertoires from around 680 subjects and related those repertoires to cytomegalovirus serostatus. The later analysis used no new phenotypic data to find candidate immune exposures, relying instead on TCR beta sequences and their occurrence across donors. Every discovery cohort repertoire had been produced on one sequencing platform. Class I and class II HLA loci were covered by the typing at four-digit resolution. Typing coverage differed by locus: A, B, C, DRB1 and DQB1 were typed in about 620-630 donors, DQA1 in 522, DPA1 in around 600, and DPB1 in just under 490. To decide whether each TCR beta V gene segment behaved as functional or pseudogenic, an earlier analysis of approximately 590 of the donors relied on high-throughput TCR beta sequencing. In a later analysis, previously published TCR beta repertoires from about 640 donors were re-analyzed and high-resolution HLA genotyping was added so that TCR occurrence patterns could be studied. Roughly 300 gigabases of sequencing data and roughly 90 million unique TCR sequences were included in an early release covering roughly 600 HLA-typed donors. Donor age, sex, ethnicity and CMV serostatus were compiled together with the repertoire data. The study aimed to test whether cataloging public T cell receptors could reveal signatures of past pathogen exposure. In addition to the first cohort of approximately 650 subjects, a separate validation cohort of approximately 120 different subjects was used. To predict cytomegalovirus infection status, the study brought together high-throughput TCR immunosequencing, statistical association of individual TCRs with disease status, and machine learning. Across approximately 400 genotyped donors of the cohort, an average of approximately 200,000 unique TCR beta nucleotide sequences per donor were sequenced, and 15% to 20% of those sequences were non-productive. The genetic ancestry cluster associated with self-reported Caucasian donors included about 84% of the roughly 400 genotyped donors.

Ends trimmed: V by 3 bases, J by 7 bases; bases unmatched to a gene: 7. According to the germline V gene (reference sequence), CDR1 reads GTSNPN and CDR2 reads SVGIG. The CDR3 measures 14 amino acids from cysteine to phenylalanine. Here the CDR3 DNA is all that survives: 42 bases in frame from base 1. The cohort consisted of 600 to 700 healthy bone marrow donors. Cohort members were all nominally healthy when sampled, although unrecorded immune exposures were likely present. The donor was CMV seronegative and belonged to the group of over 350 seronegative cohort members. Each donor provided a peripheral blood sample, and peripheral blood mononuclear cells were used for TCR beta sequencing. Genomic DNA was extracted from the blood cell samples with the Qiagen DNeasy Blood Extraction Kit. The library came from the immunoSEQ multiplex PCR assay. The multiplex PCR relied on a mix of 60 forward primers for TCR Vbeta segments and 13 reverse primers for TCR Jbeta segments. The CDR3 region of rearranged TCR beta genes was amplified from genomic DNA with a multiplex PCR assay. The Illumina HiSeq System was used to sequence the amplified TCR beta libraries as 87-base-pair reads. The authors' pipeline ran thus. A later analysis tallied tens of millions of unique TCR beta chains across the 700 or so repertoires, and approximately 9.9 million of those chains were shared by two or more donors. To remove PCR and sequencing errors, raw reads were error-corrected and collapsed into unique sequences using a nearest-neighbor algorithm that merged closely related sequences. CDR3 sequences were aligned to IMGT reference sequences to assign V, D and J gene segments. Each retained sequence needed at least a six-nucleotide match to both a V gene segment and a J gene segment. A rearrangement was called productive if the CDR3 had no stop codons and remained in frame with V and J, and every other rearrangement was called non-productive. CDR3 was defined by IMGT convention, running from the second conserved V-encoded cysteine to the conserved J-encoded phenylalanine. Sequences without an unambiguous match to a single V gene segment were excluded from the earlier analysis of several hundred of the donors. In an earlier analysis of around 600 of the donors, V segments were called functional above 56.7% productive rearrangements and were called segregating when the between-donor standard deviation exceeded 5%. A statistical classification framework was developed to diagnose cytomegalovirus status using the catalog of TCR beta chain sequences. In a later analysis, V and J genes were assigned by comparing TCR nucleotide sequences against IMGT/GENE-DB human TR gene sequences. The TCRdist pipeline was used in a later analysis to assign CDR3 sequences and most-parsimonious VDJ recombination scenarios. In a later analysis, every TCR beta chain was defined by the combination of its CDR3 amino acid sequence and its V-gene family, and reads without a unique V-gene family were dropped. As a way to deal with suspected cross-contamination and a sequencing artifact, a later analysis dropped nearly 600 nucleotide sequences that were highly shared and had low generation probability. In a later analysis, a clonal expansion index for each public chain was calculated from normalized within-repertoire ranks of inferred template counts. A later analysis computed generation probabilities with a VDJ recombination model fitted to out-of-frame rearrangements, and checked the results against IGoR. In a later analysis, TCR-TCR, TCR-HLA and TCR-CMV co-occurrence was scored with hypergeometric tests, and a repertoire-size bias correction was applied to TCR pairs. To estimate false discovery rates, a later analysis permuted the HLA or CMV assignments 20 times. A later analysis grouped co-occurring TCRs with DBSCAN, adding TCRdist sequence similarity when clustering within HLA-allele-positive subsets. Repertoires with fewer than 30,000 or more than 120,000 public chains were left out of co-occurrence clustering, as were about five repertoires with anomalous nucleotide sharing. TCRdb limited this immuneACCESS table to in-frame rearrangements with V and J called. A share of clones is missing; checked studies link under half to unresolved V genes, and the rest is unexplained. V and J calls and clone size follow that table, whereas D and trimming were derived from the DNA. The sample profile shows 140,000 or so clones; roughly 80% of them were found once. 1.2% of the sample comes from the top ten.

The research as a whole found: Because HLA typing was unavailable for some donors at each locus, only the typed subset was used in association tests. V-gene and J-gene trimming of TCR beta chains was associated with a missense DCLRE1C variant in a later genetic analysis, and the association was replicated in an independent cohort. A group of highly shared sequence variants was considered likely to be a technical artifact of the sequencing pipeline. A later genetic analysis reported fewer N-insertions in productive TCRs among donors in an Asian-associated ancestry cluster than the approximately 700-donor mean. In the study, around 150 TCR beta chains were listed as associated with cytomegalovirus. The classifier was reported to diagnose cytomegalovirus status with high specificity and sensitivity in both the original cohort and the validation cohort. Most TCR sequences were observed very rarely across donors, whereas some public TCRs were present in many individuals. A further reported finding was that TCR beta sequences accurately predicted the HLA-A and HLA-B alleles for most subjects in the first cohort. The authors suggested that the approach could potentially be generalized to other disease states and immunological phenotypes. Roughly uniform sequencing depth across donors was assumed in presence/absence analyses, although this assumption may not hold. Because counts were too low, some 17 rarely observed V segments, including chromosome 9 orphons, were left out of the earlier analysis of several hundred of the donors. Specific HLA alleles were associated with over 15,000 TCR beta sequences at a false discovery rate of 0.05 in a later analysis. Linkage disequilibrium might explain the correlated functional status among segregating V segments, but an unknown experimental factor could not be excluded. Several of the top co-occurrence clusters appeared to be linked to parvovirus B19, influenza, CMV and Epstein-Barr virus, according to a later analysis. Because the 87-base-pair reads could not distinguish some IMGT-functional V segments, including TRBV6-2 and TRBV6-3, those segments were excluded. When HLA alleles, especially DR and DQ, strongly co-occurred, attributing TCR associations to individual alleles was difficult. In vitro tests confirmed that a few of the cytomegalovirus-associated TCR beta chains recognize cytomegalovirus antigens. In a later analysis, most CMV-associated TCR beta chains were found to appear HLA-restricted, with HLA associations seemingly driven largely by CMV exposure. For the cohort, immune exposure information was limited to CMV serostatus. This cohort had only TCR beta chains sequenced, and the lack of alpha or paired-chain data limited which features could be detected. A later analysis found that HLA-associated TCR beta chains were more clonally expanded and had lower generation probabilities than equally common non-associated chains. Broadly in line with IMGT annotations, most TCR beta V segments showed up in productive rearrangements about 87% or about 30% of the time in an earlier analysis of 450 to 600 of the donors. According to a later analysis, TCR association rates differed among HLA loci, with DRB1 alleles showing the most associated TCRs and HLA-C alleles showing the fewest.

On this clone: The antigen it recognizes is unknown. No base qualities exist here, and no much larger clone lies one base off it.

The sequenced sample consisted of PBMCs. The source of this sequence is a female donor in good health and CMV-seronegative. The chain was built from TRBV30 and TRBJ2-1; 9 bases in the junction line up with TRBD1. The CDR3 region has the sequence CAWSQGTGQNEQFF. Here is the DNA: TGTGCCTGGAGCCAAGGGACAGGGCAAAATGAGCAGTTCTTC.